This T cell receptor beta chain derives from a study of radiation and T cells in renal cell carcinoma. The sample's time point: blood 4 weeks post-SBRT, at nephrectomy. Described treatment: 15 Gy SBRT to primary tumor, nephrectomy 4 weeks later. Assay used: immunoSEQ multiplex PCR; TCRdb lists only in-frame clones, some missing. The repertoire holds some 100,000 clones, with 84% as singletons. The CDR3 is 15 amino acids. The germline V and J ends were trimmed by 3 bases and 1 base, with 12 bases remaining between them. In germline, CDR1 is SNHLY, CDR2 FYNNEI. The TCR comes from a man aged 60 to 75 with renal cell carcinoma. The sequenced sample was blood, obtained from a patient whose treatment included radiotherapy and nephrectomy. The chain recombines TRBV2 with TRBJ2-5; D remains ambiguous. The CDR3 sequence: CASSELVGFQETQYF. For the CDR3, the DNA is TGTGCCAGCAGTGAGCTTGTTGGCTTCCAAGAGACCCAGTACTTC.